A selection of T cell receptor beta chains follows, all from one sample in a study of T cell repertoires in cytomegalovirus infection. TCRdb re-called the reads through MiXCR, storing one row per CDR3 protein. The sample lists about 300,000 distinct CDR3 sequences, about a tenth occurring once. The material sequenced was PBMCs. The receptors were sampled from a human donor in good health (CMV status not recorded). Some clones in this sample may be carry-over from other donors' samples. The CDR3 runs from the conserved cysteine through the conserved F or W. The order of the fields is clone size, J gene, V gene, CDR3 length, D gene, CDR3 DNA, CDR3 protein. D genes are given only for firm matches. Clone size, where shown, is once, few, many, or a class for clones that have expanded.

>many|TRBJ2-5|TRBV12-3/TRBV12-4|13|.
TGTGCCAGCGGAAATGGAGCGGGAGAGACCCAGTACTTC
CASGNGAGETQYF
>few|TRBJ2-7|TRBV20-1|14|.
TGCAGTGCTAGAGGCGACACTTCTACCTACGAGCAGTACTTC
CSARGDTSTYEQYF
>many|TRBJ2-3|TRBV7-8|15|TRBD1
TGTGCCAGCAGCTTACCGGGACAGGGGGCAGATACGCAGTATTTT
CASSLPGQGADTQYF
>many|TRBJ1-2|TRBV10-3|13|TRBD1
TGTGCCATCAGTGAACGGGACAGGGAGGGCTACACCTTC
CAISERDREGYTF
>many|TRBJ2-3|TRBV6-5|17|TRBD1
TGTGCCAGCAGTTCCAGATCCAGGGGGCTAAGCACAGATACGCAGTATTTT
CASSSRSRGLSTDTQYF
>many|TRBJ1-1|TRBV7-9|15|.
TGTGCCAGCAGCTCCGGAGGGCCAGCGAACACTGAAGCTTTCTTT
CASSSGGPANTEAFF
>many|TRBJ1-5|TRBV12-3/TRBV12-4|14|TRBD1
TGTGCCAGCAGTCCTAGACAGGGGAGTCAGCCCCAGCATTTT
CASSPRQGSQPQHF
>many|TRBJ2-2|TRBV7-2|18|TRBD1
TGTGCCAGCAGCTTAAAGCGGACAGGGGCGACGAACACCGGGGAGCTGTTTTTT
CASSLKRTGATNTGELFF
>many|TRBJ2-3|TRBV6-2/TRBV6-3|17|.
TGTGCCAGCAGTTACTCGAGGACCCAGGGGTCCACAGATACGCAGTATTTT
CASSYSRTQGSTDTQYF
>.|TRBJ2-7|TRBV29-1|14|.
TGCAGCGTAGGGTCCTTACAGGGAATCTACGAGCAGTACTTC
CSVGSLQGIYEQYF
>many|TRBJ2-5|TRBV20-1|12|.
TGCAGTGCTAGACTCCAACAAGAGACCCAGTACTTC
CSARLQQETQYF
>many|TRBJ1-5|TRBV7-9|16|.
TGTGCCAGCAGCCACGGACGGACGAGTCGCAATCAGCCCCAGCATTTT
CASSHGRTSRNQPQHF
>many|TRBJ2-1|TRBV5-1|13|.
TGCGCCAGCAGCCCATTGGAGTGGGGTGAGCAGTTCTTC
CASSPLEWGEQFF
>many|TRBJ2-3|TRBV7-2|13|.
TGTGCCAGCAGCTTATGGGGCCGGGATACGCAGTATTTT
CASSLWGRDTQYF
>many|TRBJ2-6|TRBV7-2|16|.
TGTGCCAGCAGCTCCCCGGTTGGGTCTGGGGCCAACGTCCTGACTTTC
CASSSPVGSGANVLTF
>many|TRBJ1-2|TRBV7-8|16|.
TGTGCCAGCAGCCTCCGACAGCGCAGGGACAACTATGGCTACACCTTC
CASSLRQRRDNYGYTF
>.|TRBJ1-1|TRBV28|14|TRBD1
TGTGCCAGCCTGTCAGGACAGGGATACACTGAAGCTTTCTTT
CASLSGQGYTEAFF
>few|TRBJ2-3|TRBV20-1|16|TRBD1
TGCAGTGCTCATACTTTGGACAGGGGGAAGACAGATACGCAGTATTTT
CSAHTLDRGKTDTQYF
>many|TRBJ2-7|TRBV7-2|16|TRBD1
TGTGCCAGCAGCTTAGATGAAGGACAGGGGGCATACGGGCAGTACTTC
CASSLDEGQGAYGQYF
>many|TRBJ1-5|TRBV20-1|14|TRBD1
TGCAGTGCTCCTGAGGGACAGAAGAATCAGCCCCAGCATTTT
CSAPEGQKNQPQHF
>many|TRBJ1-3|TRBV4-1|16|.
TGCGCCAGCAGCCCCTGGGAGGACTTCTCTGGAAACACCATATATTTT
CASSPWEDFSGNTIYF
>few|TRBJ2-3|TRBV5-6|15|TRBD2
TGTGCCAGCAGCTTGGCCCCAGCGGGGGGGGGCACGCAGTATTTT
CASSLAPAGGGTQYF
>many|TRBJ2-1|TRBV25-1|16|.
TGTGCCAGCAGTGAATTGTGGCAGGGCCGTGAAGCTGAGCAGTTCTTC
CASSELWQGREAEQFF
>many|TRBJ2-2|TRBV25-1|15|.
TGTGCCAGCAGTGAAGTTAACGGGAACACCGGGGAGCTGTTTTTT
CASSEVNGNTGELFF
>many|TRBJ1-6|TRBV5-1|17|TRBD1
TGCGCCAGCAGCCCGACTGCAGGGGGCCTGGGGAATTCACCCCTCCACTTT
CASSPTAGGLGNSPLHF
>many|TRBJ2-2|TRBV4-2|22|.
TGTGCCAGCAGCCAGCTTTATCGAGCTGAACAGGGTCGCCGATCAAACACCGGGGAGCTGTTTTTT
CASSQLYRAEQGRRSNTGELFF
>many|TRBJ2-5|TRBV7-9|12|TRBD2
TGTGCCAGCAGCTTCGGGGGGGAGACCCAGTACTTC
CASSFGGETQYF
>many|TRBJ2-7|TRBV7-8|11|.
TGTGCCACGACGGGCCAAAGGGAGCAGTACTTC
CATTGQREQYF
>.|TRBJ2-7|TRBV5-6|13|.
TGTGCCAGCAGCTTCTCGATCCCCTACGAGCAGTACTTC
CASSFSIPYEQYF
>.|TRBJ1-5|TRBV6-2/TRBV6-3|13|.
TGTGCCAGCGGAGTGTCGGTCAATCAGCCCCAGCATTTT
CASGVSVNQPQHF
>many|TRBJ1-1|TRBV28|13|.
TGTGCCAGCAGATTTCAGGGAAATACTGAAGCTTTCTTT
CASRFQGNTEAFF
>many|TRBJ1-6|TRBV7-9|15|.
TGTGCCAGCAGCTTAGTCTCAGGATATGATTCACCCCTCCACTTT
CASSLVSGYDSPLHF
>.|TRBJ2-3|TRBV20-1|15|.
TGCAGTGCTAGAGATGAAGGGGGTCGCACAGATACGCAGTATTTT
CSARDEGGRTDTQYF
>many|TRBJ1-1|TRBV5-1|14|.
TGCGCCAGCAGCCGCAAGCAAAGGGGCGGTGAAGCTTTCTTT
CASSRKQRGGEAFF
>.|TRBJ1-5|TRBV12-3/TRBV12-4|13|.
TGTGCCAGCAGTAACCAGTTAAATCAGCCCCAGCATTTT
CASSNQLNQPQHF
>many|TRBJ2-1|TRBV29-1|17|.
TGCAGCGTTGATATCCGGTTTACAGGGAGGGTTCGGAATGAGCAGTTCTTC
CSVDIRFTGRVRNEQFF
>many|TRBJ1-3|TRBV4-1|18|.
TGCGCCAGCAGCCAAGACTGGGGAGGACCCAACTCTGGAAACACCATATATTTT
CASSQDWGGPNSGNTIYF
>.|TRBJ2-5|TRBV28|12|.
TGTGCCAGCAGCTCAGGGGTAGAGACCCAGTACTTC
CASSSGVETQYF
>many|TRBJ1-1|TRBV6-1|14|.
TGTGCCAGCAGTGGACAGGAAGTGAACACTGAAGCTTTCTTT
CASSGQEVNTEAFF
>.|TRBJ2-1|TRBV6-2/TRBV6-3|14|.
TGTGCCAGCAGTTACTCAACCTCCTACAATGAGCAGTTCTTC
CASSYSTSYNEQFF
>many|TRBJ1-5|TRBV4-1|16|TRBD1
TGCGCCAGCAGCCTCAAACAGGGGGCGCTGGGGCAGCCCCAGCATTTT
CASSLKQGALGQPQHF
>.|TRBJ1-4|TRBV3-1|15|TRBD1
TGTGCCAGCAGCCATCAACAGGGGGCGGGGGAAAAACTGTTTTTT
CASSHQQGAGEKLFF
>.|TRBJ2-5|TRBV29-1|12|.
TGCAGCGTTGAGTACAACCAAGAGACCCAGTACTTC
CSVEYNQETQYF
>many|TRBJ2-7|TRBV5-5|12|.
TGTGCCAGCAGCTTTCTAGACTACGAGCAGTACTTC
CASSFLDYEQYF
>.|TRBJ2-1|TRBV19|15|TRBD2
TGTGCCAGTACCTTACTAGCGGGGGTAGCTAATGAGCAGTTCTTC
CASTLLAGVANEQFF
>.|TRBJ2-2|TRBV7-6|16|.
TGTGCCAGCAGCATTCCCGGGACAACGAACACCGGGGAGCTGTTTTTT
CASSIPGTTNTGELFF